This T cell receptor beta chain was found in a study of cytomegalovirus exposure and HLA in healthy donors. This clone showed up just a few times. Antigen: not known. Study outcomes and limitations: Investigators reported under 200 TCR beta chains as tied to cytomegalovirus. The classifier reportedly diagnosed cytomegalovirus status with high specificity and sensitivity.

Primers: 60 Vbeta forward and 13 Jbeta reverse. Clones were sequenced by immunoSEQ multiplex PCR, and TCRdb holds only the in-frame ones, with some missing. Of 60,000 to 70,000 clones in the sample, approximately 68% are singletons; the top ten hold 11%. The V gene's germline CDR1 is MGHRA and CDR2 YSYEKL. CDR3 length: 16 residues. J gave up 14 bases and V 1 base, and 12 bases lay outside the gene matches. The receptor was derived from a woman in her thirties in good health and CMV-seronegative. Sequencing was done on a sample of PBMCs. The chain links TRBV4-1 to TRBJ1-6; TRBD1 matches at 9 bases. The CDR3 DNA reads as TGCGCCAGCAGCCAAGGTCCGGGACAGGGCTTAATGGCCCTCCACTTT. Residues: CASSQGPGQGLMALHF.